A single sample gave rise to the 15 T cell receptor beta chains below, sequenced in a study of shared clonotypes between healthy human individuals. The data were produced by immunoSEQ multiplex PCR, yet TCRdb's version contains in-frame clones alone and is incomplete. The sample includes fewer than 700,000 clones, around 76% of them seen just once. Sequenced input: PBMCs. These receptors all come from a woman aged 40 to 50 in good health. Some clones in this sample may be carry-over from other donors' samples.

V and J are TRBV6-1 and TRBJ1-2; D call uncertain. With 8 bases removed from V and 2 bases from J, the gap between germline ends came to 12 bases. Germline CDR1 MNHNS, CDR2 SASEGT. The CDR3 totals 13 residues. CDR3 in DNA: TGTGCCAGCCGAGCGCCTACGAACTATGGCTACACCTTC. This encodes CASRAPTNYGYTF.

The V gene is TRBV29-1, the J gene TRBJ2-7; tentatively, D is TRBD2 (6 bases). Germline CDR1 is SQVTM and CDR2 is ANQGSEA. The CDR3 is 14 residues long. Trimming removed 6 bases at V and 6 bases at J, with 21 bases between. The CDR3, as DNA: TGCAGCGTGGATCTTAACGGGAGTCGGCGCGAGCAGTACTTC. Translation: CSVDLNGSRREQYF.

The chain links TRBV4-2 to TRBJ1-4; no clear D. Germline V gene data show CDR1 as LGHNA and CDR2 as YNFKEQ. This CDR3 spans 16 amino acids. The V end was cut by 4 bases, the J end by 0 bases, with 12 bases between. The DNA of the CDR3 is TGTGCCAGCAGCCGAATCGACGGCGCAACTAATGAAAAACTGTTTTTT. It codes for CASSRIDGATNEKLFF.

The chain is built from TRBV19 and TRBJ1-5; 7 bases match TRBD1. CDR1 is LNHDA, CDR2 SQIVND, per germline (reference sequence). The CDR3 is made up of 15 amino acids. Unmatched junction bases numbered 9, after V lost 7 bases and J lost 3 bases. The CDR3 coding sequence is TGTGCCAGTAAAAGAACAGGGGTCGACAATCAGCCCCAGCATTTT. Encoded protein: CASKRTGVDNQPQHF.

The gene calls are TRBV1 and TRBJ2-3; the table's D call TRBD2 went unverified against the DNA. TRBV1 is given as a pseudogene. This CDR3 is built from 16 residues. CDR3 in DNA: TGCACCAGCAGCCAAGTGGGGGGGACGGAACGGGATACGCAGTATTTT. Translating gives CTSSQVGGTERDTQYF.

As for this clone: Other nucleotide sequences in the sample specify the same CDR3. This rearrangement joins TRBV5-1 to TRBJ2-1, with 11 bases fitting TRBD2. Germline lookup yields CDR1 SGHRS and CDR2 YFSETQ. The CDR3 runs 15 residues. J gave up 10 bases and V 1 base, and 7 bases lay outside the gene matches. CDR3 residues: CASSLLAGGPGEQFF. CDR3 in DNA: TGCGCCAGCAGCTTGTTAGCGGGAGGGCCGGGGGAGCAGTTCTTC.

This chain joins TRBV30 and TRBJ1-4; D may be TRBD1 (5 bases). The CDR3 has 14 amino acids. Germline CDR1 and CDR2: GTSNPN and SVGIG (reference sequence). The ends were cut back, 4 bases at V and 5 bases at J, with 14 bases in the middle. The CDR3 loop reads CAWNRDGQNEKLFF. The CDR3 nucleotides are TGTGCCTGGAACCGGGACGGCCAGAATGAAAAACTGTTTTTT.

This sequence joins TRBV5-1 and TRBJ2-2; no reliable D call. CDR1 is SGHRS and CDR2 is YFSETQ in the germline V gene. The V gene lost 0 bases and the J gene lost 6 bases, with 12 bases spanning the gap. The CDR3 spans 15 residues. The CDR3 bases are TGCGCCAGCAGCTTGGGCCAACTTGAGGCCGGGGAGCTGTTTTTT. Translating it yields CASSLGQLEAGELFF. Full variable domain (rest looked up from reference TRBV5-1 and TRBJ2-2): KAGVTQTPRYLIKTRGQQVTLSCSPISGHRSVSWYQQTPGQGLQFLFEYFSETQRNKGNFPGRFSGRQFSNSRSEMNVSTLELGDSALYLCASSLGQLEAGELFFGEGSRLTVL.

The genes are TRBV6-1 and TRBJ2-7; 8 bases line up with TRBD2. V shed 7 bases and J 3 bases; nucleotides not matched to a gene: 8. CDR1 and CDR2 from the germline V gene are MNHNS and SASEGT. The CDR3 loop spans 14 amino acids. The CDR3: CASTPSGRIYEQYF. CDR3 DNA: TGTGCCAGCACCCCCAGCGGGAGAATCTACGAGCAGTACTTC.

The CDR3 is CASSMTQSEKLFF. As DNA, the CDR3 is TGTGCCAGTAGTATGACGCAGAGCGAAAAACTGTTTTTT. This chain connects TRBV19 to TRBJ1-4; the D is unclear. Trimming cost V 3 bases and J 8 bases, with 10 bases left between them. CDR1 is LNHDA and CDR2 is SQIVND in the germline V gene (reference sequence). CDR3 length: 13 residues. The whole variable domain, remainder taken from reference TRBV19 and TRBJ1-4, is DGGITQSPKYLFRKEGQNVTLSCEQNLNHDAMYWYRQDPGQGLRLIYYSQIVNDFQKGDIAEGYSVSREKKESFPLTVTSAQKNPTAFYLCASSMTQSEKLFFGSGTQLSVL.

This clone was seen only once. This chain connects TRBV10-2 to TRBJ1-2; possible D gene TRBD1, 5 bases. Between the trimmed V and J ends, which lost 2 bases and 2 bases, there was a span of 15 bases. This CDR3 contains 16 residues. Germline V gives CDR1 WSHSY, CDR2 SAAADI. The CDR3 DNA reads TGCGCCAGCAGTGAGGGGCAGTGGGGGTTCAACTATGGCTACACCTTC. This gives the protein CASSEGQWGFNYGYTF.

The rearrangement uses TRBV5-1 and TRBJ2-1; 9 bases fit TRBD1. The CDR3 runs to 15 residues. V was pared by 3 bases and J by 2 bases, with 3 bases of the junction left unmatched. Looked up from germline, CDR1 is SGHRS and CDR2 is YFSETQ. The DNA of the CDR3 is TGCGCCAGCAGCTCGGGACAGGGAACCTACAATGAGCAGTTCTTC. Residues: CASSSGQGTYNEQFF.

This clone was picked up one time. Since a far larger clone is one base different, this is likely a read error. Other DNA sequences in this specimen translate into the identical CDR3. The chain recombines TRBV2 with TRBJ1-5; D is uncertain. Germline V lookup: CDR1 SNHLY, CDR2 FYNNEI. The CDR3 spans 14 residues. The chain's CDR3 is CASSETLSAQPQHF. Here the CDR3 DNA reads TGTGCCAGCAGTGAAACGTTGTCGGCGCAGCCCCAGCATTTC. The full variable domain, its missing parts supplied by reference TRBV2 and TRBJ1-5, is EPEVTQTPSHQVTQMGQEVILRCVPISNHLYFYWYRQILGQKVEFLVSFYNNEISEKSEIFDDQFSVERPDGSNFTLKIRSTKLEDSAMYFCASSETLSAQPQHFGDGTRLSIL.

For this clone: The same CDR3 also results from other DNA sequences found in this sample. This rearrangement joins TRBV7-2 to TRBJ1-4; no clear D gene. CDR1 SGHTA and CDR2 FQGNSA come from the germline V gene. The V and J ends lost 1 base and 0 bases respectively, with 3 bases between them. The CDR3 is 14 amino acids. The CDR3: CASSLESTNEKLFF. Here the CDR3 DNA reads TGTGCCAGCAGCTTAGAGTCAACTAATGAAAAACTGTTTTTT.

The chain employs TRBV5-1 and TRBJ2-3, with 7 bases fitting TRBD2. The CDR3 totals 14 residues. V shed 0 bases and J 5 bases; nucleotides not matched to a gene: 3. Germline CDR1 is SGHRS and CDR2 is YFSETQ. The chain's CDR3 is CASSLGGRGDTQYF. CDR3 in DNA: TGCGCCAGCAGCTTGGGTGGGAGGGGAGATACGCAGTATTTT.